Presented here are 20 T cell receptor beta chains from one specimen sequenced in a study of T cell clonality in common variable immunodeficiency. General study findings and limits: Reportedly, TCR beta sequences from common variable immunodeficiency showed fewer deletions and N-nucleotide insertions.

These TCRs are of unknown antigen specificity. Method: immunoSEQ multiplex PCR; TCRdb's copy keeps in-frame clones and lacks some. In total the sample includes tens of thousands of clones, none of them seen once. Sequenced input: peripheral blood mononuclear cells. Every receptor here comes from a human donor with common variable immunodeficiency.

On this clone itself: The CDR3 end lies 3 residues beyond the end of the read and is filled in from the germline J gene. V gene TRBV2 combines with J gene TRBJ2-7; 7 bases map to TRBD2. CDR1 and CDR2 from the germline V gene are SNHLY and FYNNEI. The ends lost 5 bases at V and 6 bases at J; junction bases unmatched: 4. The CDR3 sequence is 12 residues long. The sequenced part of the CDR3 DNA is TGTGCCAGCAGTTCGGGGGGACCCGAG. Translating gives CASSSGGPE. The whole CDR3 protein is CASSSGGPEQYF.

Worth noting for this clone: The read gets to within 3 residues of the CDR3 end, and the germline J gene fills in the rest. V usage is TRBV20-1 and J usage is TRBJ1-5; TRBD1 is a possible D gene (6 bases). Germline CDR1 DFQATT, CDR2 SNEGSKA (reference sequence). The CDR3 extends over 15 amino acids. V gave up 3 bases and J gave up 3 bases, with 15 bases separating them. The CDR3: CSARGDIIPNQPQHF. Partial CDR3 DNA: TGCAGTGCTAGGGGGGACATTATCCCCAATCAGCCC.

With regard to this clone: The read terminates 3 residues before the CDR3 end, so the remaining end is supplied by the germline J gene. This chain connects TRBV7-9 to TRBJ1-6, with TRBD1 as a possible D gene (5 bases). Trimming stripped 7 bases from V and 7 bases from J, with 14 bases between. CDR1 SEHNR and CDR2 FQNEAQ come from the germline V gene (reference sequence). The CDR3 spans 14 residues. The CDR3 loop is CASIRVQENSPLHF. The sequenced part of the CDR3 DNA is TGTGCCAGCATCAGGGTACAGGAAAATTCACCC.

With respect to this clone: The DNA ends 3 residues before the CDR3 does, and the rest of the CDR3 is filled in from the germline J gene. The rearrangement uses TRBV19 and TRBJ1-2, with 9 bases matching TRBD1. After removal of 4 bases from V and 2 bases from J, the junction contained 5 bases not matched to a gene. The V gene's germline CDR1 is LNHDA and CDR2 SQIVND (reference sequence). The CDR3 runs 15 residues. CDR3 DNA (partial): TGTGCCAGTAGTACCCGGGGGACAGGGAACTATGGC. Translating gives CASSTRGTGNYG. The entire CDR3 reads CASSTRGTGNYGYTF.

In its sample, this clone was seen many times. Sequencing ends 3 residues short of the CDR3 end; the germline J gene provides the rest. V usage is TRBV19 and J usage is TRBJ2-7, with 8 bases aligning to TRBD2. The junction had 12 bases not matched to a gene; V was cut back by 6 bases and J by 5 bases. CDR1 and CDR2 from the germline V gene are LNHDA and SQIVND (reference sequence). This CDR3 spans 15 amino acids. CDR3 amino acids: CASSPNGLATDEQYF. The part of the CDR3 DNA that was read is TGTGCCAGTAGCCCTAACGGACTAGCCACCGACGAG.

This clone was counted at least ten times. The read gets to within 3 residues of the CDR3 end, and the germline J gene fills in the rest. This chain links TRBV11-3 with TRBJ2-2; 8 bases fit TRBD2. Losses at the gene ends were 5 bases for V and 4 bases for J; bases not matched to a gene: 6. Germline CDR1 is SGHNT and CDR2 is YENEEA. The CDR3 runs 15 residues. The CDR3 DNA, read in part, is TGTGCCAGCAGCCGAACGGGGGGGTTCACCGGGGAG. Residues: CASSRTGGFTGE. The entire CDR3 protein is CASSRTGGFTGELFF. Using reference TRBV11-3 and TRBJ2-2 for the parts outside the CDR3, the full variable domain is EAGVVQSPRYKIIEKKQPVAFWCNPISGHNTLYWYLQNLGQGPELLIRYENEEAVDDSQLPKDRFSAERLKGVDSTLKIQPAELGDSAVYLCASSRTGGFTGELFFGEGSRLTVL.

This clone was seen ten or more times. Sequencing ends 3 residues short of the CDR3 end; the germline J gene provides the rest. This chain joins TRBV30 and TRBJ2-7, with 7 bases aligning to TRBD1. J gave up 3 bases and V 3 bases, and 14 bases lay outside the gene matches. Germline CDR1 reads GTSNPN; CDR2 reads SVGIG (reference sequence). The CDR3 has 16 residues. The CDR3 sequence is CAWRKFGGQEFYEQYF. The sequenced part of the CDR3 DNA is TGTGCCTGGAGGAAGTTCGGAGGACAGGAGTTCTACGAG.

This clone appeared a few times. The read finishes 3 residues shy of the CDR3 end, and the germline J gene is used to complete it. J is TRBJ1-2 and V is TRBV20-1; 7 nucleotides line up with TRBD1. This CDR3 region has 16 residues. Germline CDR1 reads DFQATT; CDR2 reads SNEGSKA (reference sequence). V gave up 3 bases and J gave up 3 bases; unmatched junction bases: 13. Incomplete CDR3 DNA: TGCAGTGCTAGGACTTCGGACAGGCCTCGGGACTATGGC. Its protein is CSARTSDRPRDYG. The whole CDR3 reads CSARTSDRPRDYGYTF.

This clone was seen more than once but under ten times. The CDR3 DNA, read in part, is TGTGCCAGTAGTATAGAGGGGGCCGCCACAGATACG. Protein sequence: CASSIEGAATDT. The entire CDR3 reads CASSIEGAATDTQYF. The chain has TRBV19 and TRBJ2-3, with D perhaps matching TRBD1 (6 bases). The read terminates 3 residues before the CDR3 end, so the remaining end is supplied by the germline J gene. V was shortened by 0 bases and J by 2 bases, with 9 bases between the two germline ends. The CDR3 is 15 residues long. Per the germline V gene, CDR1 is LNHDA and CDR2 is SQIVND (reference sequence). Supplemented by reference TRBV19 and TRBJ2-3, the full variable domain reads DGGITQSPKYLFRKEGQNVTLSCEQNLNHDAMYWYRQDPGQGLRLIYYSQIVNDFQKGDIAEGYSVSREKKESFPLTVTSAQKNPTAFYLCASSIEGAATDTQYFGPGTRLTVL.

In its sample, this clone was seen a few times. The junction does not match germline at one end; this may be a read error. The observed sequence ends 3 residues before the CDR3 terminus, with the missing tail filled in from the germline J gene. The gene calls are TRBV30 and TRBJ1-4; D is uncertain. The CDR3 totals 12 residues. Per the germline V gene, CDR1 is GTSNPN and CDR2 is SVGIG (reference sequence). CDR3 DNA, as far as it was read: TGTGCCTGGAGTGTACTAAATGGAAAA. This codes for CAWSVLNGK. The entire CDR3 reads CAWSVLNGKLFF.

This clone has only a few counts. CDR3 DNA, as far as it was read: TGTGCCAGTAGATCGGGCTACGAG. Translating gives CASRSGYE. The whole CDR3 is CASRSGYEQYF. The rearrangement links TRBV19 to TRBJ2-7; no clear D gene. The read halts 3 residues ahead of the CDR3 end, with the missing end drawn from the germline J gene. Germline CDR1 and CDR2: LNHDA and SQIVND (reference sequence). Trimming took 6 bases from V and 3 from J, leaving 6 bases between them. The CDR3 runs 11 residues. Together with reference TRBV19 and TRBJ2-7, the CDR3 gives the full variable domain: DGGITQSPKYLFRKEGQNVTLSCEQNLNHDAMYWYRQDPGQGLRLIYYSQIVNDFQKGDIAEGYSVSREKKESFPLTVTSAQKNPTAFYLCASRSGYEQYFGPGTRLTVT.

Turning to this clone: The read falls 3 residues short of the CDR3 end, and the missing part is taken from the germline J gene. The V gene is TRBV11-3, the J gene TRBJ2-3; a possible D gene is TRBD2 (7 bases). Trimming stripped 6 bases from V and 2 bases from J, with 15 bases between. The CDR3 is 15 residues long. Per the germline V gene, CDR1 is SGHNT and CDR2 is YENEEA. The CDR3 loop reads CASSRGGAVTDTQYF. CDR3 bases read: TGTGCCAGCAGTCGAGGGGGGGCAGTCACAGATACG.

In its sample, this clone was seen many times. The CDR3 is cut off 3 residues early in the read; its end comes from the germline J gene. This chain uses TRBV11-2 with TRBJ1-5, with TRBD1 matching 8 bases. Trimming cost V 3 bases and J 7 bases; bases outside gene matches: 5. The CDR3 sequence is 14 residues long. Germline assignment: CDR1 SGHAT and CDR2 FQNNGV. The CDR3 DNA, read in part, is TGTGCCAGCAGCTTGACAGGGGTAGGACAGCCC. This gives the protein CASSLTGVGQP. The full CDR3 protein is CASSLTGVGQPQHF.

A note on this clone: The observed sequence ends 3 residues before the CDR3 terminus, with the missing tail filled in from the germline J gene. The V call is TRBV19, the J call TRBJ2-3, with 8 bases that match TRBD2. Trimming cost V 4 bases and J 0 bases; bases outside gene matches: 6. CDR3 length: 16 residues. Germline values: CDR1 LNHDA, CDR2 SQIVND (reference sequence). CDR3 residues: CASSTPLAASTDTQYF. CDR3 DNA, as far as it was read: TGTGCCAGTAGTACCCCACTAGCGGCTAGCACAGATACG.

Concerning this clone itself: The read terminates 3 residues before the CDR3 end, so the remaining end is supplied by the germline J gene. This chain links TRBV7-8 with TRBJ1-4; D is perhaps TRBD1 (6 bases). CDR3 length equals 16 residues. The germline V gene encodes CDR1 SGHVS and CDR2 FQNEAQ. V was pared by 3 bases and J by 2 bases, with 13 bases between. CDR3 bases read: TGTGCCAGCAGCTTTGGTGCAGGGGTGACTAATGAAAAA. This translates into CASSFGAGVTNEK. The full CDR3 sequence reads CASSFGAGVTNEKLFF.

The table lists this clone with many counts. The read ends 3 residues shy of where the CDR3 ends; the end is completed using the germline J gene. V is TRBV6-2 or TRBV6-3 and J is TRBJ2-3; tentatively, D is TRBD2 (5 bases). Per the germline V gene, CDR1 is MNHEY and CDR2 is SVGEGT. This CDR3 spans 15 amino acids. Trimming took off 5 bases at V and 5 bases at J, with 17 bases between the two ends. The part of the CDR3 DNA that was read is TGTGCCAGCAGTGGAGGCGCGGGTGCGTTAGATACG. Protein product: CASSGGAGALDT. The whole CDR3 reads CASSGGAGALDTQYF.

The covered CDR3 bases are TGTGCCAGTAGCGGGGAGACC. This sequence encodes CASSGET. The entire CDR3 is CASSGETQYF. The chain links TRBV19 to TRBJ2-5; D is unresolved. The read ends 3 residues shy of where the CDR3 ends; the end is completed using the germline J gene. The germline gives CDR1 LNHDA, CDR2 SQIVND (reference sequence). V was cut by 6 bases and J by 5 bases, with 4 bases left in between. The CDR3 has 10 amino acids.

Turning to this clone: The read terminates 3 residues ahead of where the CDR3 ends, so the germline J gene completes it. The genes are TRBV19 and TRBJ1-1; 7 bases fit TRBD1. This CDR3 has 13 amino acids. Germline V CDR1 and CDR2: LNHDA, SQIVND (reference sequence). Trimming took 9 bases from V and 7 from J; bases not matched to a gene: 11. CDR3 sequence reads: CASEGRGQGEAFF. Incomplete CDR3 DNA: TGTGCCAGCGAGGGGAGGGGGCAGGGTGAA.

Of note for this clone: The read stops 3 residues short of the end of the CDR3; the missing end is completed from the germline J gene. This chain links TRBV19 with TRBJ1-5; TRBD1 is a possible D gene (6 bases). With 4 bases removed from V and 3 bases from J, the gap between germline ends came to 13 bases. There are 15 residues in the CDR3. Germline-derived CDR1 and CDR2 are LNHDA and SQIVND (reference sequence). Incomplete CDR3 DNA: TGTGCCAGTAGTAGATGGACAGCCTCCAATCAGCCC. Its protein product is CASSRWTASNQP. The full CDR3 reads CASSRWTASNQPQHF.

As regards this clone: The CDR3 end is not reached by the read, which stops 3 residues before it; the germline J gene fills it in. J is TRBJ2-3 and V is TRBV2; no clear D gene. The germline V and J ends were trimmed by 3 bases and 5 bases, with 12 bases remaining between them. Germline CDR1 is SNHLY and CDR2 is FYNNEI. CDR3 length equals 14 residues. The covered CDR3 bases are TGTGCCAGCAGTGACTCGAGCTCTAAAGATACG. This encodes CASSDSSSKDT. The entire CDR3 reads CASSDSSSKDTQYF.